One and the same sample provided the 7 T cell receptor beta chains below, sequenced in a study of PD-L1 blockade in urothelial cancer. Time point specified: pretreatment peripheral blood. Produced via immunoSEQ multiplex PCR; TCRdb's table is partial and in-frame only. The data hold around 60,000 clones, with about 86% observed a single time. The sequences come from PBMCs, collected around atezolizumab (anti-PD-L1) treatment. The receptors were sampled from a man aged 65 to 85 with urothelial cancer.

In this sample, this clone turned up a few times. The chain combines TRBV25-1 with TRBJ2-1, with TRBD2 matching over 8 bases. Germline CDR1 reads MGHDK; CDR2 reads SYGVNS. This CDR3 region has 15 residues. V lost 5 bases to trimming and J lost 1 base; unmatched junction nucleotides: 4. The CDR3 reads CASSLAGRSYNEQFF. CDR3 bases: TGTGCCAGCAGTTTAGCGGGAAGGTCCTACAATGAGCAGTTCTTC.

V is TRBV2 and J is TRBJ2-5; 9 positions match TRBD1. This CDR3 contains 14 residues. CDR1 is SNHLY, CDR2 FYNNEI, per germline. V lost 8 bases and J lost 2; bases outside the gene matches: 6. CDR3 amino acids: CASYRGPSQETQYF. CDR3 sequence (DNA): TGTGCCAGCTACAGGGGGCCCAGTCAAGAGACCCAGTACTTC.

The chain has TRBV19 and TRBJ2-5, with D perhaps TRBD1 (6 bases). Per the germline V gene, CDR1 is LNHDA and CDR2 is SQIVND (reference sequence). This CDR3 has 14 residues. V was shortened by 4 bases and J by 7 bases, with 16 bases between the two germline ends. The CDR3 DNA reads TGTGCCAGTAGTACCCAAAGGGGGTCGGGGACCCAGTACTTC. Its translation is CASSTQRGSGTQYF.

About this clone itself: Given a much more abundant clone one base away, this may be a read error. The chain employs TRBV5-1 and TRBJ2-3; 9 bases are a match to TRBD2. This CDR3 is 15 amino acids long. The V gene end was trimmed by 4 bases and the J gene end by 0 bases; junction bases not matched to a gene: 3. Per germline, CDR1 SGHRS and CDR2 YFSETQ. The CDR3 loop is CASSGTSRSTDTQYF. The CDR3 DNA follows: TGCGCCAGCAGCGGGACTAGCCGAAGCACAGATACGCAGTATTTT.

The chain links TRBV27 to TRBJ2-3; D is unresolved. Germline assignment: CDR1 MNHEY and CDR2 SMNVEV (reference sequence). Trimming took off 4 bases at V and 4 bases at J, with 9 bases between the two ends. This CDR3 comprises 13 residues. CDR3 DNA: TGTGCCAGCAGTTCTCGAGGCGCAGATACGCAGTATTTT. It codes for CASSSRGADTQYF.

V usage is TRBV7-6 and J usage is TRBJ2-1; possible D gene TRBD2, 7 bases. The CDR3 totals 18 residues. Trimming left V 4 bases short and J 3 bases short, with 22 bases between. In germline, CDR1 is SGHVS, CDR2 FNYEAQ. For the CDR3, the DNA is TGTGCCAGCAGCTCCCCCCGGGGGGCGTCCTTACTCTACAATGAGCAGTTCTTC. Its protein is CASSSPRGASLLYNEQFF.

The chain recombines TRBV28 with TRBJ2-7, with D possibly TRBD1 on 6 matching bases. Trimming removed 8 bases at V and 6 bases at J, with 14 bases between. In germline, CDR1 is MDHEN, CDR2 SYDVKM. The CDR3 length is 12 residues. The CDR3 bases are TGTGCCAGCGTAAGGACAGTGGGCGAGCAGTACTTC. Amino acid sequence: CASVRTVGEQYF.